The present T cell receptor (beta chain) was sequenced within a study of T-cell reconstitution after alpha-beta-depleted transplantation in children. This clonotype was detected many times. The target antigen is unknown. The authors prepared the TCRbeta library with unique molecular identifiers. TCRdb processed the PCR reads anew with MiXCR; each CDR3 protein has one entry. The table records hundreds of thousands of distinct CDR3 sequences, around 12% of them present only once. Study results and limitations: It was reported that alpha-beta T cells came from several hundred expanded graft clones (about two months after transplant). Surviving recipient T cells and thymic progenitors underlay high day-60 TCRbeta diversity in some patients. Most T-cell counts and diversity one year after the transplant came from T cells that were newly produced.

Unmatched junction bases numbered 3, after V lost 4 bases and J lost 1 base. The CDR3 extends over 14 amino acids. Germline V CDR1 and CDR2: DFQATT, SNEGSKA (reference sequence). V and J are TRBV20-1 and TRBJ1-5; 8 bases fit TRBD1. The sequence was obtained from a girl aged 2 to 10 with congenital amegakaryocytic thrombocytopenia, due to receive a stem cell transplant. This specimen was PBMCs, taken before TCRalphabeta/CD19-depleted stem cell transplant. CDR3 nucleotide sequence: TGCAGTGCTAATAGACAGGGGAGCAATCAGCCCCAGCATTTT. Its translation: CSANRQGSNQPQHF.